The entry below describes one T cell receptor beta chain. Its target is not known. Libraries were prepared by immunoSEQ multiplex PCR; TCRdb keeps only in-frame clonotypes and omits some of them. The data hold 58,000 or so clones, with roughly 57% observed a single time. V lost 4 bases to trimming and J lost 6 bases, with 10 bases between them. This CDR3 region has 12 residues. Germline V gene data show CDR1 as MNHEY and CDR2 as SMNVEV (reference sequence). This entry is derived from a study of cytotoxic CD8 clonotypes in ibrutinib-treated CLL. The overall study: Responses comprised around 24 partial and 2 complete; at median around 70 months, about 14 remained remitted and about twelve progressed. With a range of 6 to 36, the median treatment time before response samples were taken was about twelve months.

Points from the study as a whole: Clonality measured at baseline exceeded age-matched healthy donors, tracking circulating CD8+ T-cell counts. Sustained-remission and progressing patients' sampling times differed.

The clonotype comes from a human donor with chronic lymphocytic leukemia. V usage is TRBV27 and J usage is TRBJ2-7; D unclear. The specimen comprised PBMCs, sampled after 12 months of ibrutinib treatment. The CDR3 loop reads CASSSTQREQYF. The CDR3 DNA reads as TGTGCCAGCAGTTCCACTCAACGCGAGCAGTACTTC.